The table lists the clone carrying this T cell receptor beta chain with a count of one. This CDR3 comprises 13 residues. The germline V gene encodes CDR1 KGHSH and CDR2 LQKENI. Deletions cut 2 bases from V and 8 bases from J, with 10 bases between. This table comes from immunoSEQ multiplex PCR, and its TCRdb copy is limited to in-frame clones, with some not included. The table has about 150,000 clones, approximately 81% seen once. The sample comes from a study of PD-1 blockade in classical Hodgkin lymphoma. Every one of the patients relapsed after autologous stem cell transplantation (brentuximab vedotin exposure was variable).

The chain has TRBV18 and TRBJ1-3, with unresolved D. The receptor comes from a human donor with classical Hodgkin lymphoma. Sequenced material: peripheral blood mononuclear cells (PBMCs), taken before the second cycle of nivolumab. The CDR3 nucleotides are TGTGCCAGCTCACCAGGGCCGGGCTACACCATATATTTT. Translation gives CASSPGPGYTIYF.